The source of this T cell receptor (beta chain) is a study of graft-versus-host responses after intestinal transplantation. Germline CDR1 is SGDLS and CDR2 is YYNGEE. The CDR3 has 16 residues. V dropped 3 bases and J dropped 3; count of bases not matched to a gene: 6. Some clones are missing from TCRdb's copy, which holds only in-frame ones; the method was immunoSEQ multiplex PCR. The top ten hold 0.095% to 0.11% of the sample, which has approximately 100,000 clones, roughly 90% seen once. As regards this clone: What it binds is unknown.

Specimen: unstimulated CD4+ T cells sorted from spleen or lymph node cells, collected before intestinal transplant. J is TRBJ1-6 and V is TRBV9, with 7 bases matching TRBD1. This clonotype was sampled from a human donor who received an intestinal transplant. Written as DNA, the CDR3 is TGTGCCAGCAGCGAACGGGACAGAATCTATAATTCACCCCTCCACTTT. It yields the protein CASSERDRIYNSPLHF.